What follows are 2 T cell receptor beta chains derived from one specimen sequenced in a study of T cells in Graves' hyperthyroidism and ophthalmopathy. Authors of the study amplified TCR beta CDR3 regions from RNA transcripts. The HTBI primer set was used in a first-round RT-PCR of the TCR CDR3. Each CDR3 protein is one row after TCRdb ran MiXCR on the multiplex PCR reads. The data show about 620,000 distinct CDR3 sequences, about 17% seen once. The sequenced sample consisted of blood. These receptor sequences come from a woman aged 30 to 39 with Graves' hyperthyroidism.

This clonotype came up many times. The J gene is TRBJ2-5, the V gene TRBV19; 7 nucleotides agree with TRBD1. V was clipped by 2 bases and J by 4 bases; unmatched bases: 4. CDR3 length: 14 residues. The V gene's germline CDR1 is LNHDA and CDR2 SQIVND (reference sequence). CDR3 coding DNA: TGTGCCAGTAGTATAAAGACAGGGCCAGAGACCCAGTACTTC. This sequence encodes CASSIKTGPETQYF.

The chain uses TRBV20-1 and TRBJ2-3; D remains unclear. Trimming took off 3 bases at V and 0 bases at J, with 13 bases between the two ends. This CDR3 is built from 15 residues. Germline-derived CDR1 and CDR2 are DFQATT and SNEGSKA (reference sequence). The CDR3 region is CSASPWAESTDTQYF. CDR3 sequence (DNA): TGCAGTGCTAGCCCTTGGGCGGAAAGCACAGATACGCAGTATTTT.